A single sample gave rise to the 27 T cell receptor beta chains below, sequenced in a study of control samples from healthy donors and cancer patients. Profiling relied on immunoSEQ multiplex PCR, and the TCRdb table lists in-frame clones only, not all of them. The table includes fewer than 300,000 clones, over 75% detected once. Sequencing used PBMCs. The receptor source for this set is a woman aged 55 to 70 with lung cancer.

This chain connects TRBV27 to TRBJ1-3; D call uncertain. This CDR3 is built from 15 residues. V shed 0 bases and J shed 0 bases, with 6 bases lying between them. CDR1 and CDR2 (germline): MNHEY, SMNVEV (reference sequence). The CDR3 bases are TGTGCCAGCAGTTTATCGTACAGCTCTGGAAACACCATATATTTT. It encodes CASSLSYSSGNTIYF.

This sequence joins TRBV19 and TRBJ2-1; maybe TRBD2 (6 bases). The CDR3 totals 17 residues. CDR1 and CDR2 (germline): LNHDA, SQIVND (reference sequence). Trimming removed 5 bases from V and 0 bases from J, with 17 bases in between. The CDR3 DNA sequence: TGTGCCAGTAGTCCCGACCTCTCTAGCGACTCCTACAATGAGCAGTTCTTC. Translation gives CASSPDLSSDSYNEQFF.

The rearrangement links TRBV6-4 to TRBJ1-1; D call uncertain. V dropped 4 bases and J dropped 5 bases, with 14 bases sitting between them. The CDR3 consists of 14 residues. Looked up from germline, CDR1 is MRHNA and CDR2 is SNTAGT. Here the CDR3 reads CASSVAVGRTEAFF. The CDR3 region has the DNA TGTGCCAGCAGTGTCGCGGTGGGTCGTACTGAAGCTTTCTTT.

The chain carries TRBV19 and TRBJ1-6; D call uncertain. The CDR3 totals 15 residues. Trimming pared 2 bases from V and 7 bases from J, leaving 12 bases between. The germline V gene encodes CDR1 LNHDA and CDR2 SQIVND (reference sequence). The CDR3 region has the DNA TGTGCCAGTAGTATAAAGGAAGGGCGGAATTCACCCCTCCACTTT. Protein sequence: CASSIKEGRNSPLHF.

The J gene is TRBJ2-2, the V gene TRBV20-1, with TRBD1 identical over 8 bases. This CDR3 spans 14 amino acids. CDR1 is DFQATT and CDR2 is SNEGSKA in the germline V gene (reference sequence). Trimming took 3 bases from V and 4 from J; bases not matched to a gene: 4. The DNA of the CDR3 is TGCAGTGCTAGTACAGGGGGTGGCACCGGGGAGCTGTTTTTT. It translates to CSASTGGGTGELFF.

The chain carries TRBV7-8 and TRBJ2-7, with 9 bases matching TRBD1. CDR3 length equals 16 residues. CDR1 is SGHVS, CDR2 FQNEAQ, per germline. J was trimmed by 5 bases and V by 0 bases; bases with no gene match: 8. The DNA for the CDR3 is TGTGCCAGCAGCTTAGCGCCGGGACAGGGTGTCCACGAGCAGTACTTC. It codes for CASSLAPGQGVHEQYF.

V usage is TRBV28 and J usage is TRBJ1-2; D is ambiguous. Trimming left V 4 bases short and J 7 bases short, with 10 bases between. This CDR3 contains 12 residues. Looked up from germline, CDR1 is MDHEN and CDR2 is SYDVKM. CDR3 in amino acids: CASSYGPSGYTF. The CDR3 DNA sequence: TGTGCCAGCAGTTATGGTCCTAGTGGCTACACCTTC.

The genes are TRBV9 and TRBJ1-4; D is unresolved. Trimming shortened V by 7 bases and J by 4 bases, and 8 bases separated the two germline ends. The length of the CDR3 is 12 residues. Per germline, CDR1 SGDLS and CDR2 YYNGEE. The CDR3 is CASGRNNEKLFF. Here the CDR3 DNA reads TGTGCCAGCGGACGGAATAATGAAAAACTGTTTTTT.

The genes are TRBV11-2 and TRBJ2-5; 13 nucleotides match TRBD2. CDR1 and CDR2 from the germline V gene are SGHAT and FQNNGV. The junction had 5 bases not matched to a gene; V was cut back by 5 bases and J by 5 bases. The CDR3 loop spans 15 amino acids. CDR3: CASSTGTSGMETQYF. CDR3 nucleotide sequence: TGTGCCAGCAGCACAGGGACTAGCGGGATGGAGACCCAGTACTTC.

V is TRBV2 and J is TRBJ2-7, with 9 bases aligning to TRBD1. This CDR3 is 14 amino acids long. Germline values: CDR1 SNHLY, CDR2 FYNNEI. Trimming took 7 bases from V and 3 from J; bases not matched to a gene: 7. The CDR3 loop reads CASNRQGVVYEQYF. The CDR3 region has the DNA TGTGCCAGCAATCGACAGGGGGTGGTCTACGAGCAGTACTTC.

CDR3 DNA sequence: TGCGCCAGCAGTCCCAAGGGACAGGATGAAAAACTGTTTTTT. Encoded protein: CASSPKGQDEKLFF. The chain joins TRBV5-1 to TRBJ1-4; 8 positions match TRBD1. V was pared by 5 bases and J by 6 bases, with 6 bases of the junction left unmatched. This CDR3 comprises 14 residues. CDR1 and CDR2 (germline): SGHRS, YFSETQ.

This clone was detected a few times. The chain combines TRBV19 with TRBJ2-1; no clear D. Trimming took 5 bases from V and 5 from J, leaving 10 bases between them. CDR3 length: 13 amino acids. Germline CDR1 reads LNHDA; CDR2 reads SQIVND (reference sequence). DNA for the CDR3: TGTGCCAGTAGTCGGACGGCCGACAATGAGCAGTTCTTC. Its protein product is CASSRTADNEQFF.

The chain has TRBV18 and TRBJ1-2; D ambiguous. V lost 2 bases and J 0 bases, leaving 10 bases between the germline ends. Germline V lookup: CDR1 KGHSH, CDR2 LQKENI. The CDR3 has 15 amino acids. The DNA for the CDR3 is TGTGCCAGCTCACCAGCCGACACTTCTAACTATGGCTACACCTTC. As protein: CASSPADTSNYGYTF.

This sequence joins TRBV4-1 and TRBJ2-5; D possibly corresponds to TRBD2 (7 bases). Germline V gene data show CDR1 as MGHRA and CDR2 as YSYEKL. There are 15 residues in the CDR3. V was shortened by 0 bases and J by 6 bases, with 14 bases between the two germline ends. DNA of the CDR3: TGCGCCAGCAGCCAAGATTTCGGGGGGCTAAAGACCCAGTACTTC. Encoded protein: CASSQDFGGLKTQYF.

The chain has TRBV9 and TRBJ1-1; the D gene is possibly TRBD1 (5 bases). Trimming shortened V by 1 base and J by 5 bases, and 12 bases separated the two germline ends. The CDR3 loop spans 14 amino acids. Germline assignment: CDR1 SGDLS and CDR2 YYNGEE. CDR3 amino acids: CASSVWGEDTEAFF. The CDR3 nucleotides are TGTGCCAGCAGCGTATGGGGGGAAGATACTGAAGCTTTCTTT.

The chain carries TRBV9 and TRBJ2-1; a weak D match, TRBD2 (5 bases). V was shortened by 4 bases and J by 8 bases, with 16 bases between the two germline ends. Germline CDR1 and CDR2: SGDLS and YYNGEE. The CDR3 consists of 14 residues. CDR3 amino acids: CASSPKPGLDEQFF. The DNA for the CDR3 is TGTGCCAGCAGCCCCAAACCCGGACTGGATGAGCAGTTCTTC.

This clone has only a few counts. The germline gene is not matched at one end of the junction; a read error may be the cause. This sequence joins TRBV2 and TRBJ1-6; 7 bases line up with TRBD1. Germline V gives CDR1 SNHLY, CDR2 FYNNEI. The CDR3 sequence is 13 residues long. The CDR3 nucleotides are TGTGCCAGCAGGGAAGACAGGGCGTCACCCCTCCACTTT. This encodes CASREDRASPLHF.

The chain has TRBV18 and TRBJ1-1; D is possibly TRBD1 (6 bases). In germline, CDR1 is KGHSH, CDR2 LQKENI. The CDR3 is 14 amino acids. Trimming took off 0 bases at V and 6 bases at J, with 11 bases between the two ends. The CDR3 sequence: CASSPPSRGSEAFF. The CDR3 DNA sequence: TGTGCCAGCTCACCACCAAGCAGGGGCTCTGAAGCTTTCTTT. Based on the CDR3 plus reference TRBV18 and TRBJ1-1, the full variable domain is NAGVMQNPRHLVRRRGQEARLRCSPMKGHSHVYWYRQLPEEGLKFMVYLQKENIIDESGMPKERFSAEFPKEGPSILRIQQVVRGDSAAYFCASSPPSRGSEAFFGQGTRLTVV.

The chain links TRBV27 to TRBJ1-5; D ambiguous. The germline CDR1 and CDR2 sequences are MNHEY and SMNVEV (reference sequence). Trimming left V 6 bases short and J 0 bases short, with 21 bases between. The CDR3 totals 18 residues. Here the CDR3 reads CASSTRGFNSYSNQPQHF. CDR3 DNA: TGTGCCAGCAGCACGAGAGGGTTCAATTCATATAGCAATCAGCCCCAGCATTTT.

V is TRBV3-1 (or the pseudogene TRBV3-2) and J is TRBJ1-1, with TRBD1 matching 7 bases. V shed 3 bases and J 5 bases; nucleotides not matched to a gene: 6. CDR1 is LGHDT and CDR2 is YNNKEL in the germline V gene (reference sequence). The CDR3 sequence is 14 residues long. The CDR3 DNA reads TGTGCCAGCAGCCAGGTACCAGGGGGGACTGAAGCTTTCTTT. This translates into CASSQVPGGTEAFF.

V and J are TRBV6-5 and TRBJ2-5, with D unresolved. The CDR3 is 11 amino acids. Between the trimmed V and J ends, which lost 5 bases and 9 bases, there was a span of 10 bases. The germline V gene encodes CDR1 MNHEY and CDR2 SVGAGI. The CDR3 sequence is CASSPGEAQYF. CDR3 coding DNA: TGTGCCAGCAGTCCAGGTGAGGCCCAGTACTTC.

This clone was observed a few times. The chain links TRBV27 to TRBJ2-7, with a tentative D call TRBD1 (6 bases). CDR3 length equals 12 residues. Germline CDR1 MNHEY, CDR2 SMNVEV (reference sequence). V was clipped by 6 bases and J by 8 bases, with 14 bases between them. The CDR3 coding sequence is TGTGCCAGCAGCCCCCCCCAGGGGAAGCAGTACTTC. Translation gives CASSPPQGKQYF.

The rearrangement uses TRBV10-3 and TRBJ2-1; 7 nucleotides agree with TRBD1. V trimming: 7 bases; J trimming: 7 bases; junction bases outside the gene matches: 7. The CDR3 runs to 13 residues. Germline assignment: CDR1 ENHRY and CDR2 SYGVKD. The CDR3 here is CAIKGGTRNEQFF. Written as DNA, the CDR3 is TGTGCCATCAAAGGGGGCACGCGGAATGAGCAGTTCTTC.

This clone came up a few times. The genes are TRBV5-1 and TRBJ1-4; 11 bases map to TRBD1. The V and J ends lost 0 bases and 1 base, in that order; junction bases with no gene match: 2. From germline, CDR1 is SGHRS and CDR2 YFSETQ. This CDR3 is 17 amino acids long. The chain's CDR3 is CASSLGTGGGTNEKLFF. The DNA of the CDR3 is TGCGCCAGCAGCTTGGGGACAGGGGGCGGAACTAATGAAAAACTGTTTTTT. The full variable domain, with the rest looked up from reference TRBV5-1 and TRBJ1-4, is KAGVTQTPRYLIKTRGQQVTLSCSPISGHRSVSWYQQTPGQGLQFLFEYFSETQRNKGNFPGRFSGRQFSNSRSEMNVSTLELGDSALYLCASSLGTGGGTNEKLFFGSGTQLSVL.

Note on this clone: The sample carries other DNA sequences with the same CDR3. The rearrangement joins TRBV29-1 to TRBJ1-3, with D hard to call. CDR1 is SQVTM, CDR2 ANQGSEA, per germline. CDR3 length: 11 residues. V gave up 3 bases and J gave up 0 bases, with 0 bases separating them. The CDR3 nucleotides read TGCAGCGTTGACTCTGGAAACACCATATATTTT. Amino acids: CSVDSGNTIYF.

The chain combines TRBV28 with TRBJ2-5; D unclear. V lost 4 bases to trimming and J lost 4 bases, with 10 bases between them. Per germline, CDR1 MDHEN and CDR2 SYDVKM. The CDR3 is 13 residues long. The CDR3 nucleotides read TGTGCCAGCAGTTCGCAGATTGGAGAGACCCAGTACTTC. The encoded protein is CASSSQIGETQYF.

V is TRBV3-1 (or the pseudogene TRBV3-2) and J is TRBJ2-1; 8 positions agree with TRBD1. The CDR3 spans 15 residues. With 2 bases clipped from V and 6 bases from J, the junction kept 6 bases outside the gene matches. The germline gives CDR1 LGHDT, CDR2 YNNKEL (reference sequence). CDR3 nucleotide sequence: TGTGCCAGCAGCCAAAGGACAGGGCTAGGCAATGAGCAGTTCTTC. Amino acids: CASSQRTGLGNEQFF.